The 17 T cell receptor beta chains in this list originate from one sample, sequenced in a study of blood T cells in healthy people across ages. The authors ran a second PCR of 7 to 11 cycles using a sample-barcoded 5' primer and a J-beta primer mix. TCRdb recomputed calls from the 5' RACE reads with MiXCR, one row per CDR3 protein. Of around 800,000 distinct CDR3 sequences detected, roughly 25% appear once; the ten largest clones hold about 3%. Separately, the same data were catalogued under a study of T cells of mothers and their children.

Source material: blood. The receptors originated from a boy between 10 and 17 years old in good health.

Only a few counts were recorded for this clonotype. DNA for the CDR3: TGTGCCAGCAGCTTGGGAGGAGGAGGGGTAAACGTTGGCTACACCTTC. It specifies CASSLGGGGVNVGYTF. The chain has TRBV5-5 and TRBJ1-2, with D tentatively TRBD1 (5 bases). CDR3 length equals 16 residues. Per germline, CDR1 SGHKS and CDR2 YYEKEE (reference sequence). Trimming took 0 bases from V and 7 from J, leaving 19 bases between them.

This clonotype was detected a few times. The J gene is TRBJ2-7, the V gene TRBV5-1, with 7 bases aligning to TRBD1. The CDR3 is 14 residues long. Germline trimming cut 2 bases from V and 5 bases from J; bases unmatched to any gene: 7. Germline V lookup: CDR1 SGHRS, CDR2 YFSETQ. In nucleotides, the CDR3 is TGCGCCAGCAGCTTTACAGGGGCGGGCGACGAGCAGTACTTC. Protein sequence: CASSFTGAGDEQYF.

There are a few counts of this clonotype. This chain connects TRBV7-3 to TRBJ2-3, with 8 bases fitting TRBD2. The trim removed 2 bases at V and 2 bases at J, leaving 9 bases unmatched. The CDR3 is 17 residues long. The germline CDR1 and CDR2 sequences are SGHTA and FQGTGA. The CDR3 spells CASSLGYGGATTDTQYF. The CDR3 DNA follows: TGTGCCAGCAGCTTAGGATACGGGGGGGCCACCACAGATACGCAGTATTTT.

In DNA, the CDR3 is TGTGCCAGCAGCCATGGGGGAGGGGGCTACACCTTC. As protein: CASSHGGGGYTF. This chain uses TRBV6-2 or TRBV6-3 with TRBJ1-2; possibly TRBD1 for D (5 bases). Trimming stripped 6 bases from V and 8 bases from J, with 13 bases between. This CDR3 spans 12 amino acids. Germline V CDR1 and CDR2: MNHEY, SVGEGT.

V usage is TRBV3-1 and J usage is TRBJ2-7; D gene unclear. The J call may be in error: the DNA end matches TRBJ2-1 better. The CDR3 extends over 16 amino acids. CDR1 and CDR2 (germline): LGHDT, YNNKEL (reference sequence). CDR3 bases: TGTGCCAGCAGTCCGCAGCGATCCGGGCGACACAATGAGCAGTTCTTC. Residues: CASSPQRSGRHNEQFF.

Here the CDR3 DNA reads TGTGCCAGCAGCCAACCCCTGGGGTCCCAAGAGACCCAGTACTTC. It specifies CASSQPLGSQETQYF. The chain carries TRBV14 and TRBJ2-5, with D unclear. Per the germline V gene, CDR1 is SGHDN and CDR2 is FVKESK. The CDR3 extends over 15 amino acids. With 2 bases removed from V and 1 base from J, the gap between germline ends came to 11 bases.

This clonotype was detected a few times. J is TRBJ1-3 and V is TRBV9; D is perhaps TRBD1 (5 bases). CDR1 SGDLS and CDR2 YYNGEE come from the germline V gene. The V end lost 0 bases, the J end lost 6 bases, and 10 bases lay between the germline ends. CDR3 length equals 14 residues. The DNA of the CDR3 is TGTGCCAGCAGCGTAGCGTCTGGGGCAAACACCATATATTTT. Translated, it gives CASSVASGANTIYF.

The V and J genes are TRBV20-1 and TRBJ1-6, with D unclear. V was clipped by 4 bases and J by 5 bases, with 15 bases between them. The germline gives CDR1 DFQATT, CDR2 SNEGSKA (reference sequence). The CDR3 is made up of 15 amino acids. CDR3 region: CSAIPIPYDNSPLHF. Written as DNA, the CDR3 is TGCAGTGCTATCCCGATCCCATACGATAATTCACCCCTCCACTTT.

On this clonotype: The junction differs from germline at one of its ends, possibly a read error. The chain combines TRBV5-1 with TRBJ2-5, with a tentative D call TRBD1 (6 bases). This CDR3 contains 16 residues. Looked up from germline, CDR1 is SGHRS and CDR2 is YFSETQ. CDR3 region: CAGSLATQGRQETQYF. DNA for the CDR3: TGCGCCGGCAGCTTGGCCACACAGGGCCGCCAAGAGACCCAGTACTTC.

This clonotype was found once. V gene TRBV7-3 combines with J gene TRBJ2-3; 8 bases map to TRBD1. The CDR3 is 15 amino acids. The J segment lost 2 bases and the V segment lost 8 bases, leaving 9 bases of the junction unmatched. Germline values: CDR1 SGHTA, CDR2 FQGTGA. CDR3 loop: CASSRQGLHTDTQYF. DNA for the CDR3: TGTGCCAGCTCCAGACAGGGGCTCCACACAGATACGCAGTATTTT. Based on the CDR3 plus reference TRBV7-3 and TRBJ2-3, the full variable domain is GAGVSQTPSNKVTEKGKYVELRCDPISGHTALYWYRQSLGQGPEFLIYFQGTGAADDSGLPNDRFFAVRPEGSVSTLKIQRTERGDSAVYLCASSRQGLHTDTQYFGPGTRLTVL.

CDR3 nucleotides: TGTGCCAGCAGCCAACGTCGGTACGAGCAGTACTTC. It yields the protein CASSQRRYEQYF. The rearrangement links TRBV7-2 to TRBJ2-7; no clear D. This CDR3 contains 12 residues. CDR1 is SGHTA, CDR2 FQGNSA, per germline. Trimming took off 5 bases at V and 4 bases at J, with 9 bases between the two ends.

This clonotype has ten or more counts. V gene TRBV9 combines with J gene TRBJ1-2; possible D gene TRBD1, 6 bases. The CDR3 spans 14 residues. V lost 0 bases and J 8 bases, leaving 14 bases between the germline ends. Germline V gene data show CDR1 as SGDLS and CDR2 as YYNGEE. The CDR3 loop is CASSVDPRGSGYTF. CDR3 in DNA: TGTGCCAGCAGCGTAGATCCCAGGGGCAGCGGCTACACCTTC.

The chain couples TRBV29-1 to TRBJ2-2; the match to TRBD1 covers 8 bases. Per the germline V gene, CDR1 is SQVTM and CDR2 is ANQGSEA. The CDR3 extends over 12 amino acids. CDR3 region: CSSTGDTGELFF. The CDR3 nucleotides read TGCAGTTCGACAGGGGACACCGGGGAGCTGTTTTTT.

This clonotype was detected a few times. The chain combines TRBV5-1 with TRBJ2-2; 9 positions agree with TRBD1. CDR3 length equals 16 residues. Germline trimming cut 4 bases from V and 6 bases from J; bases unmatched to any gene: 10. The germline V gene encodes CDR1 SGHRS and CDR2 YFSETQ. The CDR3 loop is CASSLGGQGFSGELFF. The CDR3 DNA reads TGCGCCAGCAGCCTTGGGGGACAGGGTTTCTCCGGGGAGCTGTTTTTT.

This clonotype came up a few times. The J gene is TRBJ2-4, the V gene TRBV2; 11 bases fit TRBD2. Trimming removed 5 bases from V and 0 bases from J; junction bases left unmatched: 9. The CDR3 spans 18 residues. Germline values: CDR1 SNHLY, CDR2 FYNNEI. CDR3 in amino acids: CASSPGTSGILAKNIQYF. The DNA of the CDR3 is TGTGCCAGCAGTCCCGGGACTAGCGGTATACTAGCCAAAAACATTCAGTACTTC.

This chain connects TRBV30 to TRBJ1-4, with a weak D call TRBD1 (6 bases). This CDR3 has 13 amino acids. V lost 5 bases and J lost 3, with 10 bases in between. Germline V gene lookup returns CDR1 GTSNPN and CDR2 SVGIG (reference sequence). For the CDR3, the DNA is TGTGCCTGGGGACAGTTATCTAATGAAAAACTGTTTTTT. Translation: CAWGQLSNEKLFF.

This CDR3 is CSARDLTETNYGYTF. The CDR3 region has the DNA TGCAGTGCTAGAGATCTAACAGAAACTAACTATGGCTACACCTTC. The chain carries TRBV20-1 and TRBJ1-2; D ambiguous. This CDR3 is built from 15 residues. The V gene's germline CDR1 is DFQATT and CDR2 SNEGSKA (reference sequence). V lost 0 bases and J 0 bases, leaving 11 bases between the germline ends.